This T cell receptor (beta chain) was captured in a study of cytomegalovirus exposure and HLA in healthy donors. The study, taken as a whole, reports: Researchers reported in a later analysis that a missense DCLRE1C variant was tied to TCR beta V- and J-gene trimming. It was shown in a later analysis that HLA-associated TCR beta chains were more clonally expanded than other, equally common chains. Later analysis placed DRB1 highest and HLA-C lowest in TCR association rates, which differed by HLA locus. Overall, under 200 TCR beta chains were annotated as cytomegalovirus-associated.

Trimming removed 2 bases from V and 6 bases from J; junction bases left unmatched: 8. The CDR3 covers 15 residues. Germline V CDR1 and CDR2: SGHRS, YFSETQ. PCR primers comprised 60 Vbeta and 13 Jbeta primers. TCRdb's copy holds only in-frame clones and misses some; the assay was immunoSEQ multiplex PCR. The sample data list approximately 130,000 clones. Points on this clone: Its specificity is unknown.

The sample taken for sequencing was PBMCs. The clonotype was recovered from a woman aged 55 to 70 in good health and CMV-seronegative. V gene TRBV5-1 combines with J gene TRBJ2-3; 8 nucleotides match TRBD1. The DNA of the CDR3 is TGCGCCAGCAGCTTACAGGGGGACCATGGGGATACGCAGTATTTT. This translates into CASSLQGDHGDTQYF.